What follows are 20 T cell receptor beta chains derived from one specimen sequenced in a study of cytomegalovirus exposure and HLA in healthy donors. Profiling relied on immunoSEQ multiplex PCR, and the TCRdb table lists in-frame clones only, not all of them. The sample gives more than 60,000 clones, about 97% of which show up once; around 1.6% is in the top ten. The specimen was PBMCs. The receptors shown here come from a woman under 30 in good health and CMV-seropositive.

The chain employs TRBV6-5 and TRBJ2-2; D unclear. This CDR3 has 13 amino acids. V lost 7 bases and J 0 bases, leaving 6 bases between the germline ends. Germline-derived CDR1 and CDR2 are MNHEY and SVGAGI. CDR3 sequence (DNA): TGTGCCAGCAACTCACCGAACACCGGGGAGCTGTTTTTT. This gives the protein CASNSPNTGELFF.

The V call is TRBV30, the J call TRBJ1-2; D remains ambiguous. V lost 4 bases to trimming and J lost 12 bases, with 12 bases between them. The CDR3 is made up of 10 amino acids. Germline V gene sequence: CDR1 GTSNPN, CDR2 SVGIG (reference sequence). In DNA form, the CDR3 reads TGTGCCTGGACACGGAGTTTCCACACCTTC. This encodes CAWTRSFHTF.

This chain connects TRBV5-1 to TRBJ1-1; 7 bases fit TRBD1. V trimming: 4 bases; J trimming: 1 base; junction bases outside the gene matches: 4. CDR1 SGHRS and CDR2 YFSETQ come from the germline V gene. The CDR3 consists of 14 residues. CDR3 in DNA: TGCGCCAGCAGCCCTCGGACAGGGAACACTGAAGCTTTCTTT. It codes for CASSPRTGNTEAFF. The whole variable domain, remainder taken from reference TRBV5-1 and TRBJ1-1, is KAGVTQTPRYLIKTRGQQVTLSCSPISGHRSVSWYQQTPGQGLQFLFEYFSETQRNKGNFPGRFSGRQFSNSRSEMNVSTLELGDSALYLCASSPRTGNTEAFFGQGTRLTVV.

J is TRBJ1-2 and V is TRBV5-1, with a tentative D call TRBD1 (5 bases). CDR1 and CDR2 from the germline V gene are SGHRS and YFSETQ. V shed 0 bases and J shed 7 bases, with 10 bases lying between them. The CDR3 runs to 13 residues. The CDR3 sequence: CASSLEGDSGYTF. In nucleotides, the CDR3 is TGCGCCAGCAGCTTGGAAGGGGACTCTGGCTACACCTTC.

This sequence joins TRBV6-5 and TRBJ1-1; D is possibly TRBD1 (5 bases). V lost 4 bases, J lost 1 base, and 16 bases lay in between. Looked up from germline, CDR1 is MNHEY and CDR2 is SVGAGI. This CDR3 spans 16 amino acids. CDR3 region: CASSSPGLSRNTEAFF. The CDR3 nucleotides are TGTGCCAGCAGTTCACCGGGACTTTCCAGGAACACTGAAGCTTTCTTT.

This clone was recorded only once. The chain links TRBV7-3 to TRBJ1-1; 7 nucleotides agree with TRBD1. Germline CDR1 SGHTA, CDR2 FQGTGA. The junction had 3 bases not matched to a gene; V was cut back by 3 bases and J by 2 bases. The CDR3 length is 14 residues. The CDR3 DNA is TGTGCCAGCAGCTTCCAGGGGGAAAACACTGAAGCTTTCTTT. Translated: CASSFQGENTEAFF. Using reference TRBV7-3 and TRBJ1-1 for the parts outside the CDR3, the full variable domain is GAGVSQTPSNKVTEKGKYVELRCDPISGHTALYWYRQSLGQGPEFLIYFQGTGAADDSGLPNDRFFAVRPEGSVSTLKIQRTERGDSAVYLCASSFQGENTEAFFGQGTRLTVV.

The chain uses TRBV7-6 and TRBJ2-2; the D gene is possibly TRBD1 (6 bases). Germline CDR1 reads SGHVS; CDR2 reads FNYEAQ. V lost 1 base and J lost 1, with 7 bases in between. The CDR3 is made up of 15 amino acids. The CDR3 protein is CASSLVGGNTGELFF. CDR3 coding DNA: TGTGCCAGCAGCTTAGTAGGGGGGAACACCGGGGAGCTGTTTTTT. Drawing the rest from reference TRBV7-6 and TRBJ2-2, the complete variable domain is GAGVSQSPRYKVTKRGQDVALRCDPISGHVSLYWYRQALGQGPEFLTYFNYEAQQDKSGLPNDRFSAERPEGSISTLTIQRTEQRDSAMYRCASSLVGGNTGELFFGEGSRLTVL.

J is TRBJ2-7 and V is TRBV18; weak D call: TRBD1 (6 bases). This CDR3 contains 13 residues. Trimming removed 9 bases from V and 5 bases from J, with 17 bases in between. CDR1 is KGHSH and CDR2 is LQKENI in the germline V gene. CDR3 coding DNA: TGTGCCAGTCGAATACAGGGTACCCACGAGCAGTACTTC. Translating gives CASRIQGTHEQYF.

This rearrangement joins TRBV19 to TRBJ2-5, with TRBD1 as a possible D gene (7 bases). V was pared by 4 bases and J by 4 bases, with 10 bases between. From germline, CDR1 is LNHDA and CDR2 SQIVND (reference sequence). The CDR3 covers 13 residues. Here the CDR3 DNA reads TGTGCCAGTAGTACCAGGGGGGTAGAGACCCAGTACTTC. Encoded protein: CASSTRGVETQYF.

This rearrangement joins TRBV5-1 to TRBJ2-7, with 8 bases aligning to TRBD1. Per germline, CDR1 SGHRS and CDR2 YFSETQ. The CDR3 is 15 residues long. After removal of 2 bases from V and 6 bases from J, the junction contained 10 bases not matched to a gene. The DNA for the CDR3 is TGCGCCAGCAGCTTAGGACAGGGCCTGGGACGCGAGCAGTACTTC. This gives the protein CASSLGQGLGREQYF.

The rearrangement links TRBV7-3 to TRBJ2-7, with 8 bases matching TRBD1. J was trimmed by 5 bases and V by 2 bases; bases with no gene match: 8. The CDR3 has 15 amino acids. Germline lookup yields CDR1 SGHTA and CDR2 FQGTGA. The CDR3 DNA reads as TGTGCCAGCAGCTTAGGACGGGACAGGTCTGACGAGCAGTACTTC. Encoded protein: CASSLGRDRSDEQYF.

This chain connects TRBV27 to TRBJ2-2, with D possibly matching TRBD1 (6 bases). CDR3 length: 13 residues. In germline, CDR1 is MNHEY, CDR2 SMNVEV (reference sequence). Trimming removed 5 bases from V and 6 bases from J, with 10 bases in between. The chain's CDR3 is CASSGRGSGELFF. The CDR3 coding sequence is TGTGCCAGCAGTGGTAGGGGGTCCGGGGAGCTGTTTTTT.

The gene calls are TRBV6-5 and TRBJ1-3, with 7 bases that match TRBD1. After removal of 3 bases from V and 6 bases from J, the junction contained 5 bases not matched to a gene. Germline V CDR1 and CDR2: MNHEY, SVGAGI. The CDR3 runs to 14 residues. The CDR3 sequence: CASSYLRGANTIYF. CDR3 nucleotides: TGTGCCAGCAGTTATCTCAGGGGGGCAAACACCATATATTTT.

V gene TRBV6-5 combines with J gene TRBJ1-3; the D gene is possibly TRBD1 (6 bases). From germline, CDR1 is MNHEY and CDR2 SVGAGI. Deletions cut 5 bases from V and 0 bases from J, with 11 bases between. This CDR3 is built from 15 residues. The CDR3 nucleotides are TGTGCCAGCAGTATCGGGGGGCGCTCTGGAAACACCATATATTTT. Protein sequence: CASSIGGRSGNTIYF.

Only one count was recorded for this clone. The chain is built from TRBV6-5 and TRBJ2-5; 10 bases align to TRBD1. This CDR3 has 15 amino acids. J gave up 4 bases and V 7 bases, and 9 bases lay outside the gene matches. Germline V gene sequence: CDR1 MNHEY, CDR2 SVGAGI. This CDR3 is CASTLTGGAVETQYF. The DNA for the CDR3 is TGTGCCAGCACCCTGACAGGGGGCGCCGTAGAGACCCAGTACTTC.

This chain links TRBV29-1 with TRBJ2-7; TRBD1 might be the D (5 bases). Per the germline V gene, CDR1 is SQVTM and CDR2 is ANQGSEA. The CDR3 covers 14 residues. V lost 0 bases to trimming and J lost 2 bases, with 11 bases between them. The CDR3 loop is CSVEDSQTAYEQYF. CDR3 coding DNA: TGCAGCGTTGAAGATAGTCAGACAGCCTACGAGCAGTACTTC.

Note on this clone: The junction shows a germline mismatch at one end, possibly a read error. CDR3 protein: CASSYSGGQETSF. The CDR3 DNA sequence: TGTGCCAGCAGTTACTCGGGGGGGCAGGAGACTTCCTTC. V is TRBV6-5 and J is TRBJ2-7; possible D gene TRBD2, 7 bases. CDR3 size: 13 residues. Germline CDR1 reads MNHEY; CDR2 reads SVGAGI.

This clone was detected only once. The chain uses TRBV20-1 and TRBJ2-7; D unclear. Germline V gives CDR1 DFQATT, CDR2 SNEGSKA (reference sequence). V lost 1 base and J lost 7, with 5 bases in between. This CDR3 is built from 10 residues. CDR3 DNA: TGCAGTGCTAGAGGTTCAGAGCAGTACTTC. Translated: CSARGSEQYF.

For the CDR3, the DNA is TGCAGCGTTACGGGGAGACTAGCCAAAAACATTCAGTACTTC. Amino acids: CSVTGRLAKNIQYF. The V gene is TRBV29-1, the J gene TRBJ2-4, with D possibly being TRBD2 (5 bases). Trimming removed 5 bases at V and 0 bases at J, with 11 bases between. Germline CDR1 is SQVTM and CDR2 is ANQGSEA. The CDR3 has 14 amino acids. The full variable domain, in which reference TRBV29-1 and TRBJ2-4 provide the parts outside the CDR3, is SAVISQKPSRDICQRGTSLTIQCQVDSQVTMMFWYRQQPGQSLTLIATANQGSEATYESGFVIDKFPISRPNLTFSTLTVSNMSPEDSSIYLCSVTGRLAKNIQYFGAGTRLSVL.

The genes are TRBV7-2 and TRBJ2-3; 11 nucleotides line up with TRBD2. Losses at the gene ends were 5 bases for V and 2 bases for J; bases not matched to a gene: 6. Germline V gene lookup returns CDR1 SGHTA and CDR2 FQGNSA. The CDR3 is made up of 16 amino acids. In nucleotides, the CDR3 is TGTGCCAGCAGCCCCGGACTAGCGGGTTTCACAGATACGCAGTATTTT. Protein product: CASSPGLAGFTDTQYF.